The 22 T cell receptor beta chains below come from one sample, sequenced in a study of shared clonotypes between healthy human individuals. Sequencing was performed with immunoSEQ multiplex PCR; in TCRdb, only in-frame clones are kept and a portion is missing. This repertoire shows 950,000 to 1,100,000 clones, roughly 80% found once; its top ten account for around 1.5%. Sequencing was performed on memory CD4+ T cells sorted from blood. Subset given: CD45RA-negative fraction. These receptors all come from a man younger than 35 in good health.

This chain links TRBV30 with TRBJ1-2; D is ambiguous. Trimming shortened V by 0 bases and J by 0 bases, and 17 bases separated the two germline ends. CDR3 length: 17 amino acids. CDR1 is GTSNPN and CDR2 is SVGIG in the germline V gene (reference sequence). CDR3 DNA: TGTGCCTGGAGTGTAATCCCACAGACGATAGCTAACTATGGCTACACCTTC. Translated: CAWSVIPQTIANYGYTF. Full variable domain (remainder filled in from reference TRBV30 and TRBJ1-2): SQTIHQWPATLVQPVGSPLSLECTVEGTSNPNLYWYRQAAGRGLQLLFYSVGIGQISSEVPQNLSASRPQDRQFILSSKKLLLSDSGFYLCAWSVIPQTIANYGYTFGSGTRLTVV.

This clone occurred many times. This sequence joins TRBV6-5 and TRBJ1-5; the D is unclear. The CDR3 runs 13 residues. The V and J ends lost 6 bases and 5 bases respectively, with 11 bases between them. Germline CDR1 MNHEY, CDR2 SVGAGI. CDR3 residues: CASSPGLDQPQHF. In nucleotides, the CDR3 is TGTGCCAGCAGCCCCGGACTCGATCAGCCCCAGCATTTT.

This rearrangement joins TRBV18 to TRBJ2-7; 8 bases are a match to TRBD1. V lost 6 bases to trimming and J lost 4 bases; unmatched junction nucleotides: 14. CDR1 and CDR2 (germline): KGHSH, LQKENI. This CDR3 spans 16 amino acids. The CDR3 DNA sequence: TGTGCCAGCTCCCGCGCAGGGGGCTCGGAGGGGTACGAGCAGTACTTC. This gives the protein CASSRAGGSEGYEQYF.

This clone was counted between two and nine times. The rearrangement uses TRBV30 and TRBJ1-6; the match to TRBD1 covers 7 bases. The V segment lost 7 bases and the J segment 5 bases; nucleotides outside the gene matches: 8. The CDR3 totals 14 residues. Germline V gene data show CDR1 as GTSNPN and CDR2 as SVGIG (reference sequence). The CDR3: CASIPGQNNSPLHF. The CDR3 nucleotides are TGTGCCTCGATTCCGGGACAGAATAATTCACCCCTCCACTTT.

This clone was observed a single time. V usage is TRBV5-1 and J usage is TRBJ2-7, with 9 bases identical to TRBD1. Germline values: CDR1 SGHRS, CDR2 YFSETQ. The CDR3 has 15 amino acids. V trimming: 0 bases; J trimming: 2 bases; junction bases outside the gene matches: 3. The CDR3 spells CASSLEQGAAYEQYF. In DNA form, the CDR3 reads TGCGCCAGCAGCTTGGAACAGGGGGCGGCCTACGAGCAGTACTTC.

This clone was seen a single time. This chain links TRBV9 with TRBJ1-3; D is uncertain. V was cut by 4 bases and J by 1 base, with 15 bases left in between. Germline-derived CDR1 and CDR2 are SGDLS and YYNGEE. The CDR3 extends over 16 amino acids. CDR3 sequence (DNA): TGTGCCAGCAGCACTCTCACCGGGTATTCTGGAAACACCATATATTTT. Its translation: CASSTLTGYSGNTIYF.

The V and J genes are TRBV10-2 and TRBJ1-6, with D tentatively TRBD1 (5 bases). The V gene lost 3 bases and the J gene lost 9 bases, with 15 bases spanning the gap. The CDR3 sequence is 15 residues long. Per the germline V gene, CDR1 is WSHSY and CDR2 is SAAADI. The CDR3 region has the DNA TGCGCCAGCAGTGAAAGGGCGGGGGAAGGTTCACCCCTCCACTTT. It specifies CASSERAGEGSPLHF.

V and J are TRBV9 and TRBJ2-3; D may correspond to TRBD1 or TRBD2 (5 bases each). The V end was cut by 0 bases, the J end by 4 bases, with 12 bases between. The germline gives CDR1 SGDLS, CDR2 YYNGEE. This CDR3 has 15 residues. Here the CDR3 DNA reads TGTGCCAGCAGCGTAGGGGGGTACAATGCAGATACGCAGTATTTT. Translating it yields CASSVGGYNADTQYF.

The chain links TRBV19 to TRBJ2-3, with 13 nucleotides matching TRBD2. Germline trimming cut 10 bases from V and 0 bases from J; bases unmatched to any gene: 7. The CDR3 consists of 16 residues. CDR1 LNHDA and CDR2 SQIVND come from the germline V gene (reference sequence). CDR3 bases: TGTGCCACCCGACTAGCGGGAGGTCTGAGCACAGATACGCAGTATTTT. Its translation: CATRLAGGLSTDTQYF.

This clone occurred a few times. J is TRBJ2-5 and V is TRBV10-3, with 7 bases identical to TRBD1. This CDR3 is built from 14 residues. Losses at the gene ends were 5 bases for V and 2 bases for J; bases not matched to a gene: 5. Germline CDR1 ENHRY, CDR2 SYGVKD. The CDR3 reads CAISSLTGQETQYF. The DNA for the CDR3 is TGTGCCATCAGTTCTCTGACAGGGCAAGAGACCCAGTACTTC.

In DNA form, the CDR3 reads TGTGCCAGCAGCCCCCGCTCAGAGGAGCAGTTCTTC. This translates into CASSPRSEEQFF. The V call is TRBV7-6, the J call TRBJ2-1; D unclear. Trimming shortened V by 5 bases and J by 10 bases, and 12 bases separated the two germline ends. CDR1 SGHVS and CDR2 FNYEAQ come from the germline V gene. The length of the CDR3 is 12 residues.

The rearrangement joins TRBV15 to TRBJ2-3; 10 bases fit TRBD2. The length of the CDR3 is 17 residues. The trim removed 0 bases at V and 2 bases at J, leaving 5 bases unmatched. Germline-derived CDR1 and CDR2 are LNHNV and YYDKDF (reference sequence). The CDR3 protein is CATSRDLAGGLTDTQYF. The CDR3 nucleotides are TGTGCCACCAGCAGAGACTTAGCGGGAGGACTCACAGATACGCAGTATTTT.

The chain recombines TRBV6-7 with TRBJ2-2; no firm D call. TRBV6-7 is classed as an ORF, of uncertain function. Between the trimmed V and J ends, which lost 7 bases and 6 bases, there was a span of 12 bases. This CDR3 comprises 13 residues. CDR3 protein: CASTYPHPGELFF. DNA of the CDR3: TGTGCCAGCACCTACCCGCATCCCGGGGAGCTGTTTTTT.

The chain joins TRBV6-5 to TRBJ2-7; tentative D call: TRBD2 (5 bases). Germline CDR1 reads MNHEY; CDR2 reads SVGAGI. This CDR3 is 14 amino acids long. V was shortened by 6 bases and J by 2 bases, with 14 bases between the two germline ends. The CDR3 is CASRTGGGTYEQYF. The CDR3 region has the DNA TGTGCCAGCAGGACGGGTGGAGGAACCTACGAGCAGTACTTC.

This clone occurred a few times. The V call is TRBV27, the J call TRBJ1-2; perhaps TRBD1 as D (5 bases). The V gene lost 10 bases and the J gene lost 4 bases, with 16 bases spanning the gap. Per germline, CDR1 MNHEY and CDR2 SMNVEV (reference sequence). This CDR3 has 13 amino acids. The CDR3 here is CATEAGRGYGYTF. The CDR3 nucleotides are TGTGCCACCGAGGCAGGAAGGGGCTATGGCTACACCTTC.

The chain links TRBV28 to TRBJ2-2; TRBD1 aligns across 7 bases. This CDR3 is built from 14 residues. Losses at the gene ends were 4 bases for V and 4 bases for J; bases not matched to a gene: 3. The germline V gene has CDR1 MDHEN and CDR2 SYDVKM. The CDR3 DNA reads TGTGCCAGCAGTTCGGGACAGATCACCGGGGAGCTGTTTTTT. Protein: CASSSGQITGELFF.

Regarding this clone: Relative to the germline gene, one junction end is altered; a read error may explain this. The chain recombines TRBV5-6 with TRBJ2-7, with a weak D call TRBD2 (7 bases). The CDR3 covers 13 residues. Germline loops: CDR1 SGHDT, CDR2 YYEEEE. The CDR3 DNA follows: TGTGCCAGCAGCTCTTCGGCGGGGGCCACGGTGTCCTTC. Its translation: CASSSSAGATVSF.

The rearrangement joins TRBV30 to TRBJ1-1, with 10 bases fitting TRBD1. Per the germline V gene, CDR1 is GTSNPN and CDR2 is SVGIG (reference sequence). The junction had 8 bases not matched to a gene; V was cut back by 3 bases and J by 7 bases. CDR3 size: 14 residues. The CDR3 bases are TGTGCCTGGAGCTTAGGGACAGGGGTAAATGAAGCTTTCTTT. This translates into CAWSLGTGVNEAFF.

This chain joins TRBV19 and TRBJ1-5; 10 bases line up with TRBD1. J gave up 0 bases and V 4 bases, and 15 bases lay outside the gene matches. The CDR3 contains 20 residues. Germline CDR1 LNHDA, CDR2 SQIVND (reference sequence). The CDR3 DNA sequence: TGTGCCAGTAGTACTTACTTAAGACAGGGGGCTTATTATAGCAATCAGCCCCAGCATTTT. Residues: CASSTYLRQGAYYSNQPQHF. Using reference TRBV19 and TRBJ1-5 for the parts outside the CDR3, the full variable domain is DGGITQSPKYLFRKEGQNVTLSCEQNLNHDAMYWYRQDPGQGLRLIYYSQIVNDFQKGDIAEGYSVSREKKESFPLTVTSAQKNPTAFYLCASSTYLRQGAYYSNQPQHFGDGTRLSIL.

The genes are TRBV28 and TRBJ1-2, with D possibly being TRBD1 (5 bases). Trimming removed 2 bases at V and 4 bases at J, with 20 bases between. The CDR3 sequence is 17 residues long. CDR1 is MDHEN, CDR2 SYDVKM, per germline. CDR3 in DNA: TGTGCCAGCAGTTTACCTGAAGGACCGCGCAGGGTCTATGGCTACACCTTC. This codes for CASSLPEGPRRVYGYTF.

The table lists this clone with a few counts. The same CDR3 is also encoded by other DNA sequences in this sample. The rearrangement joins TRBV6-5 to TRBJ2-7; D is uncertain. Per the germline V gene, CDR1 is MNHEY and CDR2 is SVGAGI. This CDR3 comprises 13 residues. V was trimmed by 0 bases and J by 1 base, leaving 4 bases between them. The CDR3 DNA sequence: TGTGCCAGCAGTTACTCCTCATCCTACGAGCAGTACTTC. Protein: CASSYSSSYEQYF.

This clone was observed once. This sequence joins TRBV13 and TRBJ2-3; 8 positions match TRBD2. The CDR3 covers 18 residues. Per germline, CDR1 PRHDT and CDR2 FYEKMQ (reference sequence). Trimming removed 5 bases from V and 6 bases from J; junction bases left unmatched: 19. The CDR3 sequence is CASSPRREVEGHTDTQYF. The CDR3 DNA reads TGTGCCAGCAGCCCCCGGCGGGAGGTAGAGGGGCACACGGATACGCAGTATTTT. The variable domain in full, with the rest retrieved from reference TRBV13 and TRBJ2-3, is AAGVIQSPRHLIKEKRETATLKCYPIPRHDTVYWYQQGPGQDPQFLISFYEKMQSDKGSIPDRFSAQQFSDYHSELNMSSLELGDSALYFCASSPRREVEGHTDTQYFGPGTRLTVL.